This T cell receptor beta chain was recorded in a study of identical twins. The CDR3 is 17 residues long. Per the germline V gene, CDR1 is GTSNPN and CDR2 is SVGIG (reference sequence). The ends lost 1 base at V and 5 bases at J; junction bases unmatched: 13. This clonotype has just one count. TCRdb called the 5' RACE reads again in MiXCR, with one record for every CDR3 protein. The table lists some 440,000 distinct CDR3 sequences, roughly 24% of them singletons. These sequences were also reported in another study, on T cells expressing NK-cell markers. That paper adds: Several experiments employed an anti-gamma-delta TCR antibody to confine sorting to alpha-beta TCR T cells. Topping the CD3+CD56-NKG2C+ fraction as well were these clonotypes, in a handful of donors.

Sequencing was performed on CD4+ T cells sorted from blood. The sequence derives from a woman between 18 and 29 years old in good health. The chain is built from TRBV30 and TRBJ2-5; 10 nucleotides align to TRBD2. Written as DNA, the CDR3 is TGTGCCTGGAGTGGGACGAGCGGGAGGGCCGGTTGGGAGACCCAGTACTTC. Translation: CAWSGTSGRAGWETQYF.